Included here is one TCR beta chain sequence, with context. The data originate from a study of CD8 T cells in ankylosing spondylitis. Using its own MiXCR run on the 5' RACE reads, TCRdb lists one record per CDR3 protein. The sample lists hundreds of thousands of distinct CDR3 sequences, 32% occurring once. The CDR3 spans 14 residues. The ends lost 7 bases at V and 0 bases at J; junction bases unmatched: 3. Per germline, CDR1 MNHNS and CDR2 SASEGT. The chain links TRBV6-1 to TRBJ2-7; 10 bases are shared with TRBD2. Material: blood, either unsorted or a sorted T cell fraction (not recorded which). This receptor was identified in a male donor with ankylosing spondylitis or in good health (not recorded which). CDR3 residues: CASNSGGASYEQYF. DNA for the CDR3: TGTGCCAGCAACAGCGGGGGGGCCTCCTACGAGCAGTACTTC.